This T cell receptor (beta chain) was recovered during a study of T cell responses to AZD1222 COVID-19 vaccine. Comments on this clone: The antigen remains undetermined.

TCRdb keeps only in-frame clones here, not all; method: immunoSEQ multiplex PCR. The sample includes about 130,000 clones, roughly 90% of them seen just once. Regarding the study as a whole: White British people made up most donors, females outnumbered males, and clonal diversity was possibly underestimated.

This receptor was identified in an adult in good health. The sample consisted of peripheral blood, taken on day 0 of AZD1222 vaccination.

CDR3 region: CASSEVAEQPQHF. The CDR3 DNA sequence: TGTGCCAGCAGTGAAGTAGCAGAACAGCCCCAGCATTTT. The chain employs TRBV6-1 and TRBJ1-5; the D is unclear. This CDR3 is built from 13 residues. V was clipped by 1 base and J by 7 bases, with 8 bases between them. Germline CDR1 is MNHNS and CDR2 is SASEGT.